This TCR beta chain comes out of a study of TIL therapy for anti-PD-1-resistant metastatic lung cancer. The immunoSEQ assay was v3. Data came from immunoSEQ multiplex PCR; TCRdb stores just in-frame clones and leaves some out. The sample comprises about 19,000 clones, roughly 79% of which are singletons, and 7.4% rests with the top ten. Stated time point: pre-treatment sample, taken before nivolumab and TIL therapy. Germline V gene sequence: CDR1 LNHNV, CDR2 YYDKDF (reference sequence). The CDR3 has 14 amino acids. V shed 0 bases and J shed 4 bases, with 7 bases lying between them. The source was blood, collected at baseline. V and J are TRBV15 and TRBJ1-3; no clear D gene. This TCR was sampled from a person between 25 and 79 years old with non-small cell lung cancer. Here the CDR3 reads CATSRDSGGNTIYF. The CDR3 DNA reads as TGTGCCACCAGCAGAGATTCGGGGGGAAACACCATATATTTT.